One sample yielded the 21 T cell receptor beta chains listed below, sequenced in a study of siplizumab effects on memory and regulatory T cells. Clones were read by immunoSEQ multiplex PCR, and TCRdb kept only the in-frame ones, dropping some. The sample shows about 13,000 clones, 40% of them seen only once. Antigens for these TCRs are unknown. Kept together in coculture, the mixed lymphocyte reaction cells spent about six days at 37°C. The material sequenced was CFSE-low (dividing) CD8+ T cells sorted from an allogeneic mixed lymphocyte reaction. All receptors come from a human donor in good health; the cells came from an allogeneic mixed lymphocyte reaction.

This clone was detected once. The chain links TRBV4-1 to TRBJ1-2; D is ambiguous. Germline CDR1 is MGHRA and CDR2 is YSYEKL. The CDR3 totals 16 residues. Trimming stripped 0 bases from V and 4 bases from J, with 15 bases between. As DNA, the CDR3 is TGCGCCAGCAGCCAAGAGACCCGCAGCGGCTTCTATGGCTACACCTTC. Protein sequence: CASSQETRSGFYGYTF.

The chain joins TRBV19 to TRBJ1-1; no firm D call. Germline V lookup: CDR1 LNHDA, CDR2 SQIVND (reference sequence). The CDR3 consists of 14 residues. Deletions cut 0 bases from V and 9 bases from J, with 14 bases between. The CDR3 DNA is TGTGCCAGTAGTATAGAGGGCCTCAGGAGGCAAGCTTTCTTT. Translating gives CASSIEGLRRQAFF.

The chain joins TRBV13 to TRBJ2-5; 11 nucleotides match TRBD1. This CDR3 comprises 13 residues. Germline V gene data show CDR1 as PRHDT and CDR2 as FYEKMQ (reference sequence). V lost 6 bases and J lost 4; bases outside the gene matches: 1. This CDR3 is CASRGQGGETQYF. DNA of the CDR3: TGTGCCAGCAGGGGACAGGGGGGAGAGACCCAGTACTTC.

J is TRBJ2-3 and V is TRBV11-3, with a tentative D call TRBD1 (6 bases). This CDR3 spans 17 amino acids. The germline V gene has CDR1 SGHNT and CDR2 YENEEA. The V gene lost 2 bases and the J gene lost 1 base, with 16 bases spanning the gap. CDR3 sequence (DNA): TGTGCCAGCAGCTTAACACTGGACAGAACGTGCACAGATACGCAGTATTTT. Protein sequence: CASSLTLDRTCTDTQYF.

This clone is categorized as medium-sized. This sequence joins TRBV11-2 and TRBJ1-1; D ambiguous. V lost 1 base and J 8 bases, leaving 5 bases between the germline ends. CDR1 SGHAT and CDR2 FQNNGV come from the germline V gene. The CDR3 has 11 residues. CDR3 region: CASSLVTEAFF. The CDR3 DNA is TGTGCCAGCAGCTTAGTCACGGAAGCTTTCTTT.

The chain has TRBV4-1 and TRBJ2-3; 8 bases agree with TRBD1. The CDR3 totals 16 residues. V lost 3 bases, J lost 6 bases, and 11 bases stayed unmatched. Germline CDR1 and CDR2: MGHRA and YSYEKL. This CDR3 is CASSQAGTGASDTQYF. The CDR3, as DNA: TGCGCCAGCAGCCAGGCCGGGACAGGAGCTTCTGATACGCAGTATTTT.

This clone was counted a few times. The chain combines TRBV27 with TRBJ2-7; D tentatively reads TRBD1 or TRBD2 (6 bases each). The CDR3 spans 13 residues. The germline CDR1 and CDR2 sequences are MNHEY and SMNVEV (reference sequence). V was shortened by 3 bases and J by 9 bases, with 15 bases between the two germline ends. The CDR3 protein is CASSLGATAGQYF. CDR3 nucleotides: TGTGCCAGCAGTTTGGGGGCTACAGCGGGGCAGTACTTC.

The V call is TRBV7-9, the J call TRBJ2-4; D unclear. In germline, CDR1 is SEHNR, CDR2 FQNEAQ (reference sequence). This CDR3 has 17 residues. V was shortened by 5 bases and J by 7 bases, with 24 bases between the two germline ends. CDR3 in amino acids: CASSPQTGPDKTNIQYF. In nucleotides, the CDR3 is TGTGCCAGCAGCCCCCAAACTGGCCCGGATAAGACGAACATTCAGTACTTC.

This chain connects TRBV27 to TRBJ2-7, with D perhaps TRBD2 (6 bases). CDR3 size: 15 residues. Germline values: CDR1 MNHEY, CDR2 SMNVEV (reference sequence). V was cut by 5 bases and J by 0 bases, with 14 bases left in between. The CDR3 sequence: CASSREPGHSYEQYF. CDR3 sequence (DNA): TGTGCCAGCAGTCGGGAGCCAGGGCACTCCTACGAGCAGTACTTC.

Only a few counts were recorded for this clone. The rearrangement joins TRBV29-1 to TRBJ2-7; D is unresolved. The V and J ends lost 6 bases and 0 bases respectively, with 12 bases between them. Germline V CDR1 and CDR2: SQVTM, ANQGSEA. The CDR3 has 13 amino acids. CDR3 region: CSVQLGNSYEQYF. As DNA, the CDR3 is TGCAGCGTCCAGTTGGGAAACTCCTACGAGCAGTACTTC.

The rearrangement links TRBV6-5 to TRBJ1-6; D not resolved. The germline V and J ends were trimmed by 7 bases and 6 bases, with 10 bases remaining between them. CDR3 length equals 13 residues. CDR1 and CDR2 (germline): MNHEY, SVGAGI. The DNA of the CDR3 is TGTGCCAGCAACTACAACGGTAATTCACCCCTCCACTTT. It encodes CASNYNGNSPLHF.

This clone is medium-sized. Written as DNA, the CDR3 is TGTGCCAGCAGTTTCCTACAGGGGAACACTGAAGCTTTCTTT. This codes for CASSFLQGNTEAFF. This chain joins TRBV27 and TRBJ1-1; D might be TRBD1 (6 bases). The CDR3 covers 14 residues. Trimming removed 3 bases from V and 1 base from J, with 9 bases in between. Germline V gene lookup returns CDR1 MNHEY and CDR2 SMNVEV (reference sequence).

The CDR3 bases are TGTGCCAGCAGCTTAGGAGGGGGGGAATACAATGAGCAGTTCTTC. Translating gives CASSLGGGEYNEQFF. The rearrangement uses TRBV7-8 and TRBJ2-1, with D tentatively TRBD2 (7 bases). Trimming stripped 1 base from V and 4 bases from J, with 11 bases between. The CDR3 sequence is 15 residues long. CDR1 SGHVS and CDR2 FQNEAQ come from the germline V gene.

This clone was seen only a few times. The chain links TRBV27 to TRBJ1-4, with D perhaps matching TRBD1 (5 bases). The V and J ends lost 4 bases and 2 bases respectively, with 11 bases between them. The CDR3 length is 15 residues. The germline CDR1 and CDR2 sequences are MNHEY and SMNVEV (reference sequence). This CDR3 reads CASSSGDLTNEKLFF. DNA of the CDR3: TGTGCCAGCAGTTCCGGGGACTTGACTAATGAAAAACTGTTTTTT.

Turning to this clone: This sample also contains other DNA sequences that code for the same CDR3. The V gene is TRBV9, the J gene TRBJ1-5; D may be TRBD1 (6 bases). Trimming stripped 4 bases from V and 8 bases from J, with 16 bases between. The CDR3 loop spans 14 amino acids. The germline gives CDR1 SGDLS, CDR2 YYNGEE. The CDR3: CASSPWGASEPQHF. The DNA of the CDR3 is TGTGCCAGCAGCCCCTGGGGGGCGTCCGAGCCCCAGCATTTT.

The CDR3 region is CASSYSGGIGELFF. The CDR3 nucleotides are TGTGCCAGCAGTTACTCAGGGGGTATCGGGGAGCTGTTTTTT. The V gene is TRBV6-5, the J gene TRBJ2-2; a weak D match, TRBD1 (6 bases). The CDR3 consists of 14 residues. V lost 0 bases, J lost 7 bases, and 9 bases lay in between. Germline values: CDR1 MNHEY, CDR2 SVGAGI.

This clone was detected only once. This chain uses TRBV7-9 with TRBJ1-2, with a weak D call TRBD1 (6 bases). The length of the CDR3 is 15 residues. Germline V gene data show CDR1 as SEHNR and CDR2 as FQNEAQ (reference sequence). The V and J ends lost 2 bases and 6 bases respectively, with 16 bases between them. The CDR3 bases are TGTGCCAGCAGCTTATTTGGCAGGGGAGAGGATGGCTACACCTTC. Translation: CASSLFGRGEDGYTF.

This clone rates as medium-sized. The chain couples TRBV9 to TRBJ2-7; D not certain. V was clipped by 4 bases and J by 4 bases, with 12 bases between them. The CDR3 sequence is 13 residues long. The germline V gene has CDR1 SGDLS and CDR2 YYNGEE. The CDR3 spells CASSPPIGYEQYF. The CDR3, as DNA: TGTGCCAGCAGCCCCCCAATAGGTTACGAGCAGTACTTC.

The chain employs TRBV4-1 and TRBJ1-2; 8 nucleotides align to TRBD1. Germline V gene data show CDR1 as MGHRA and CDR2 as YSYEKL. The CDR3 contains 16 residues. The V segment lost 0 bases and the J segment 8 bases; nucleotides outside the gene matches: 11. Here the CDR3 DNA reads TGCGCCAGCAGCCAAGATCCTTCAGGACAGGGCTCGGGCTACACCTTC. This encodes CASSQDPSGQGSGYTF.

The chain uses TRBV6-1 and TRBJ2-2; D uncertain. V was pared by 6 bases and J by 1 base, with 6 bases between. CDR3 size: 13 residues. Germline loops: CDR1 MNHNS, CDR2 SASEGT. The CDR3 spells CASRAGNTGELFF. The DNA of the CDR3 is TGTGCCAGCAGGGCCGGGAACACCGGGGAGCTGTTTTTT.

The sample holds a few counts of this clone. V gene TRBV7-9 combines with J gene TRBJ2-3; 7 bases align to TRBD2. Germline V gene data show CDR1 as SEHNR and CDR2 as FQNEAQ (reference sequence). The V and J ends lost 5 bases and 1 base, in that order; junction bases with no gene match: 9. The CDR3 totals 16 residues. CDR3 sequence: CASSPASSGRTDTQYF. CDR3 coding DNA: TGTGCCAGCAGCCCCGCCTCTAGCGGACGCACAGATACGCAGTATTTT.